This T cell receptor beta chain was captured in a study of Graves' ophthalmopathy and Graves' hyperthyroidism. The study, taken as a whole, reports: Ophthalmopathy versus stable hyperthyroidism: 13-signature model gave 87.88% sensitivity, 75% to 82% specificity.

Pregnant or lactating patients and those with other autoimmune diseases or uncontrolled infections were excluded. Trimming pared 6 bases from V and 2 bases from J, leaving 17 bases between. CDR1 is MNHNY and CDR2 is SVGAGI in the germline V gene (reference sequence). This CDR3 has 15 amino acids. Investigators amplified TCR beta CDR3 regions from RNA transcripts. Amplification began with first-round RT-PCR using HTBI primers, then second-round multiplex PCR was performed. From the multiplex PCR reads, TCRdb called clonotypes with MiXCR, one entry per CDR3 protein. Counted here are approximately 700,000 distinct CDR3 sequences, 40% occurring once; the ten biggest clones make up around 40%. Remarks on this clonotype: The antigen remains unidentified.

The sequencing sample was made of peripheral blood. The TCR comes from an adult man with Graves' ophthalmopathy. The rearrangement links TRBV6-6 to TRBJ2-7; the D gene could be TRBD1 or TRBD2 (5 bases each). The CDR3 DNA sequence: TGTGCCAGCAGCGAACGGGACGACCGTACCTACGAGCAGTACTTC. It yields the protein CASSERDDRTYEQYF.